A selection of T cell receptor beta chains follows, all from one sample in a study of shared clonotypes between healthy human individuals. Profiled with immunoSEQ multiplex PCR; TCRdb holds only in-frame clones, not every one. The sample contains 1.5 million to 2.5 million clones, over 85% of which appear only once. Sequencing input: naive CD8+ T cells sorted from blood. The source is a man aged 18 to 30 in good health. Each CDR3 is given with its conserved first and last residue. The D gene is left open where the match is weak. Not all rows give a size; the values are once, few, many and, for expanded clones, a class.

- | TRBJ2-2 | - | TRBV10-2 | CASSEWASRPNTGELFF | TGCGCCAGCAGTGAGTGGGCTAGCCGACCGAACACCGGGGAGCTGTTTTTT
- | TRBJ1-2 | - | TRBV7-9 | CASSLGGNYGYTF | TGTGCCAGCAGCTTAGGAGGGAATTATGGCTACACCTTC
- | TRBJ1-1 | - | TRBV19 | CASSIGGNTEAFF | TGTGCCAGTAGTATAGGCGGGAACACTGAAGCTTTCTTT
- | TRBJ2-2 | TRBD1 | TRBV5-4 | CASSWTGIPGELFF | TGTGCCAGCAGCTGGACAGGGATTCCCGGGGAGCTGTTTTTT
- | TRBJ2-1 | TRBD2 | TRBV5-1 | CASSLLAGGPLSYNEQFF | TGCGCCAGCAGCTTACTAGCGGGAGGTCCCCTCTCCTACAATGAGCAGTTCTTC
- | TRBJ2-5 | - | TRBV5-6 | CASSLAVGLGETQYF | TGTGCCAGCAGCTTGGCGGTGGGGCTAGGGGAGACCCAGTACTTC
- | TRBJ2-7 | TRBD1 | TRBV7-9 | CASSLTGARGYEQYF | TGTGCCAGCAGCCTGACAGGGGCCAGGGGCTACGAGCAGTACTTC
- | TRBJ1-2 | - | TRBV7-9 | CASSSGAGGYTF | TGTGCCAGCAGCTCCGGGGCCGGTGGCTACACCTTC
- | TRBJ2-3 | TRBD2 | TRBV4-3 | CASSQEWTSRDTQYF | TGCGCCAGCAGCCAAGAATGGACTAGCCGAGATACGCAGTATTTT
- | TRBJ1-4 | TRBD1 | TRBV19 | CAKIRGEKLFF | TGTGCCAAAATCAGGGGGGAAAAACTGTTTTTT
- | TRBJ2-7 | - | TRBV6-6 | CASSYSIDGSYEQYF | TGTGCCAGCAGTTACTCGATAGACGGGTCCTACGAGCAGTACTTC
- | TRBJ2-3 | TRBD2 | TRBV11-2 | CASSLSGRAEDTQYF | TGTGCCAGCAGCTTAAGCGGGAGGGCGGAAGATACGCAGTATTTT
once | TRBJ2-6 | - | TRBV9 | CASSVDSLSANVLTF | TGTGCCAGCAGCGTAGACAGCCTCTCGGCCAACGTCCTGACTTTC
- | TRBJ2-7 | TRBD1 | TRBV29-1 | CSVEETGAGDEQYF | TGCAGCGTTGAAGAGACAGGGGCGGGCGACGAGCAGTACTTC
- | TRBJ1-2 | TRBD1 | TRBV9 | CASTVGQANYGYTF | TGTGCCAGCACCGTTGGACAGGCAAACTATGGCTACACCTTC
- | TRBJ1-5 | TRBD1 | TRBV28 | CASSLRDRGLQPQHF | TGTGCCAGCAGTTTGCGAGACAGGGGGCTTCAGCCCCAGCATTTT
- | TRBJ1-3 | - | TRBV6-5 | CASSYSTWGTGNTIYF | TGTGCCAGCAGTTACTCGACGTGGGGGACTGGAAACACCATATATTTT
- | TRBJ2-7 | - | TRBV4-1 | CASSPDPRHEQYF | TGCGCCAGCAGCCCCGACCCGCGCCACGAGCAGTACTTC
- | TRBJ2-3 | - | TRBV10-1 | CASSDGHYTDTQYF | TGCGCCAGCAGTGACGGACACTACACAGATACGCAGTATTTT
- | TRBJ2-1 | - | TRBV5-1 | CASSLPGGLDNEQFF | TGCGCCAGCAGCTTGCCGGGGGGCCTAGACAATGAGCAGTTCTTC
- | TRBJ1-2 | - | TRBV6-6 | CASSPAGYYGYTF | TGTGCCAGCAGTCCCGCGGGGTACTATGGCTACACCTTC
- | TRBJ2-7 | - | TRBV2 | CASSESGSLIYEQYF | TGTGCCAGCAGTGAGAGTGGCAGTTTGATTTACGAGCAGTACTTC
- | TRBJ1-6 | - | TRBV5-6 | CASSPGNSPLHF | TGTGCCAGCAGCCCCGGAAATTCACCCCTCCACTTT
- | TRBJ2-5 | - | TRBV4-3 | CASSQDRGGVGTQYF | TGCGCCAGCAGCCAAGATCGGGGCGGTGTGGGGACCCAGTACTTC
- | TRBJ2-3 | - | TRBV27 | CASSGGLTDTQYF | TGTGCCAGCAGCGGGGGGCTCACAGATACGCAGTATTTT
- | TRBJ2-7 | - | TRBV28 | CASSMGSPGSYEQYF | TGTGCCAGCAGTATGGGTTCCCCAGGCTCCTACGAGCAGTACTTC
- | TRBJ2-7 | - | TRBV20-1 | CSARDAYEQYF | TGCAGTGCTAGAGATGCCTACGAGCAGTACTTC
- | TRBJ2-7 | - | TRBV5-4 | CASSLQGASYEQYF | TGTGCCAGCAGCTTGCAGGGCGCCTCGTACGAGCAGTACTTC
- | TRBJ2-7 | - | TRBV18 | CASSPDLPSFELSAYEQYF | TGTGCCAGCTCACCCGACCTCCCATCGTTTGAACTTTCGGCCTACGAGCAGTACTTC
- | TRBJ1-1 | - | TRBV4-1 | CASSSRTVLGTEAFF | TGCGCCAGCAGCTCCCGGACCGTTTTGGGCACTGAAGCTTTCTTT
few | TRBJ2-7 | - | TRBV27 | CASSLGGRAYEQYF | TGTGCCAGCAGTTTGGGTGGTAGGGCCTACGAGCAGTACTTC
- | TRBJ2-1 | - | TRBV7-9 | CASSLGTGFSYNEQFF | TGTGCCAGCAGCTTAGGAACGGGCTTCTCCTACAATGAGCAGTTCTTC
- | TRBJ2-7 | - | TRBV30 | CAWSGADSEQYF | TGTGCCTGGAGTGGAGCGGACAGCGAGCAGTACTTC
- | TRBJ1-1 | - | TRBV6-5 | CASSYSYGPIPTEAFF | TGTGCCAGCAGTTACTCTTACGGACCGATCCCCACTGAAGCTTTCTTT
- | TRBJ2-3 | TRBD1 | TRBV13 | CASSPRDRVSTDTQYF | TGTGCCAGCAGCCCCCGGGACAGGGTAAGCACAGATACGCAGTATTTT
- | TRBJ1-3 | - | TRBV5-4 | CASSLARQESSGNTIYF | TGTGCCAGCAGCTTGGCTAGACAGGAGAGCTCTGGAAACACCATATATTTT
- | TRBJ2-7 | - | TRBV27 | CASSFAQNYEQYF | TGTGCCAGCAGTTTCGCCCAGAACTACGAGCAGTACTTC
- | TRBJ1-1 | - | TRBV27 | CASSKDTGGRTEAFF | TGTGCCAGCAGCAAAGATACGGGGGGCAGGACTGAAGCTTTCTTT
- | TRBJ2-7 | - | TRBV13 | CASTPAPGLSEQYF | TGTGCCAGCACGCCCGCCCCGGGGCTCTCCGAGCAGTACTTC
- | TRBJ2-7 | - | TRBV4-1 | CASSQDMGLGAYEQYF | TGCGCCAGCAGCCAAGACATGGGACTTGGGGCCTACGAGCAGTACTTC
- | TRBJ2-1 | - | TRBV6-1 | CASSEWWGGSSRNEQFF | TGTGCCAGCAGTGAATGGTGGGGGGGCTCCAGCCGCAATGAGCAGTTCTTC
- | TRBJ2-2 | - | TRBV5-6 | CASSYSWGADLNTGELFF | TGTGCCAGCAGCTACTCTTGGGGGGCCGACTTGAACACCGGGGAGCTGTTTTTT
- | TRBJ1-1 | TRBD1 | TRBV30 | CAWRGQGNTEAFF | TGTGCCTGGAGGGGACAGGGGAATACTGAAGCTTTCTTT
once | TRBJ2-1 | - | TRBV6-5 | CASSPTGEPNEQFF | TGTGCCAGCAGTCCTACCGGGGAGCCCAATGAGCAGTTCTTC
- | TRBJ2-5 | TRBD1 | TRBV28 | CASSLRGQGKETQYF | TGTGCCAGCAGTTTGAGGGGGCAGGGTAAAGAGACCCAGTACTTC
once | TRBJ2-7 | TRBD2 | TRBV11-2 | CASIVAGGPFNEQYF | TGTGCCAGCATCGTAGCGGGAGGGCCCTTTAACGAGCAGTACTTC
- | TRBJ1-2 | - | TRBV6-4 | CARRTSTPPNYGYTF | TGTGCCAGAAGGACAAGTACTCCTCCTAACTATGGCTACACCTTC
- | TRBJ2-3 | TRBD2 | TRBV9 | CASSTLLAGTGDTQYF | TGTGCCAGCAGCACCCTACTAGCGGGTACCGGGGATACGCAGTATTTT
- | TRBJ2-1 | - | TRBV15 | CATSSLAVEQFF | TGTGCCACCAGCAGCCTAGCCGTCGAGCAGTTCTTC
- | TRBJ2-2 | - | TRBV7-8 | CASLGTGELFF | TGTGCCAGCCTGGGAACCGGGGAGCTGTTTTTT
once | TRBJ2-5 | - | TRBV10-3 | CAISEGGSGLQETQYF | TGTGCCATCAGTGAGGGTGGGAGTGGACTTCAGGAGACCCAGTACTTC
once | TRBJ2-7 | TRBD2 | TRBV27 | CASSFGSGSGYEQYF | TGTGCCAGCAGTTTCGGTAGCGGGTCCGGCTACGAGCAGTACTTC
- | TRBJ2-7 | - | TRBV5-1 | CASSFSSRDGSSYEQYF | TGCGCCAGCAGCTTCTCCTCCAGGGACGGCAGCTCCTACGAGCAGTACTTC
once | TRBJ2-1 | - | TRBV7-9 | CASSPPRGGVDNEQFF | TGTGCCAGCAGCCCCCCTCGTGGCGGGGTCGACAATGAGCAGTTCTTC
- | TRBJ2-3 | - | TRBV2 | CASRMGLGADTQYF | TGTGCCAGCAGGATGGGGCTAGGGGCAGATACGCAGTATTTT